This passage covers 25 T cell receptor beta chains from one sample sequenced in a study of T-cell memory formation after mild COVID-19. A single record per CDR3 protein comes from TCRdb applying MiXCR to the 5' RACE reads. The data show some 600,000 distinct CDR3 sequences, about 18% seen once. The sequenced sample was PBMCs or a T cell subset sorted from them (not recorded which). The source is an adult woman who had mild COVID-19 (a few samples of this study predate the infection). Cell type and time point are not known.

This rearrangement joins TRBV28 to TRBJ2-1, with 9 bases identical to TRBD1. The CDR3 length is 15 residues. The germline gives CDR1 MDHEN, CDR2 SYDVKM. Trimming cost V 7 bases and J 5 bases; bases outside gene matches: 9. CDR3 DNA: TGTGCCAGCAACCTATACAGGGGGCGGCACAATGAGCAGTTCTTC. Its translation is CASNLYRGRHNEQFF.

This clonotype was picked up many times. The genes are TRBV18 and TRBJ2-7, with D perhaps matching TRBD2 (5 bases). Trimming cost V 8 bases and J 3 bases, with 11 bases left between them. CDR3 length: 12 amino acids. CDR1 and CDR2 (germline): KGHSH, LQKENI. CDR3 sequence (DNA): TGTGCCAGCAGCCCCGAGGGCTACGAGCAGTACTTC. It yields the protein CASSPEGYEQYF.

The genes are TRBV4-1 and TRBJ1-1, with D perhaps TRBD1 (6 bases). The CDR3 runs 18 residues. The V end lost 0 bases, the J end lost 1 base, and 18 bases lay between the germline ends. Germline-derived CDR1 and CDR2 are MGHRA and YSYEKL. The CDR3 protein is CASSQENRAGEGNTEAFF. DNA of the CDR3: TGCGCCAGCAGCCAAGAGAACAGGGCCGGGGAGGGGAACACTGAAGCTTTCTTT.

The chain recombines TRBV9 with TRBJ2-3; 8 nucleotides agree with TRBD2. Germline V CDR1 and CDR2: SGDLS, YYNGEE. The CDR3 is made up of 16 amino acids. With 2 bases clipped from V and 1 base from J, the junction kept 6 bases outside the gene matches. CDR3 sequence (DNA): TGTGCCAGCAGCGTTTACGGACTAGCAGGCACAGATACGCAGTATTTT. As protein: CASSVYGLAGTDTQYF.

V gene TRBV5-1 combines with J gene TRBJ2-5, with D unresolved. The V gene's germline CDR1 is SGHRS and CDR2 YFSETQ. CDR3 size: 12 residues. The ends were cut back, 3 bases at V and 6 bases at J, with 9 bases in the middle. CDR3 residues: CASSSESKTQYF. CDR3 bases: TGCGCCAGCAGCTCAGAATCAAAGACCCAGTACTTC.

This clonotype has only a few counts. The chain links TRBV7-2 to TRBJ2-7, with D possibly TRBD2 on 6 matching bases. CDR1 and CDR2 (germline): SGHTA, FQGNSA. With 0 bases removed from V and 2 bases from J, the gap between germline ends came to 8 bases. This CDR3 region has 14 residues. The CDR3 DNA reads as TGTGCCAGCAGCTTAGCCGGGAGTGCCTACGAGCAGTACTTC. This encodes CASSLAGSAYEQYF.

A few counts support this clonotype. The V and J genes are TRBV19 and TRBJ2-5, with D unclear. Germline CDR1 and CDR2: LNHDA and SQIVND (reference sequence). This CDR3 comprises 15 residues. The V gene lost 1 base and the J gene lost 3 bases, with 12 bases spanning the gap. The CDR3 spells CASSIVDSLKETQYF. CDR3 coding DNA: TGTGCCAGTAGTATAGTGGATAGCTTAAAAGAGACCCAGTACTTC.

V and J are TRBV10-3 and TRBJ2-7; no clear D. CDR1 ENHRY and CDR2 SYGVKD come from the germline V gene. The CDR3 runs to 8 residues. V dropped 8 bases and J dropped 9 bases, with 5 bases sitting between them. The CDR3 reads CAIFGQYF. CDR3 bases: TGTGCCATCTTTGGGCAGTACTTC.

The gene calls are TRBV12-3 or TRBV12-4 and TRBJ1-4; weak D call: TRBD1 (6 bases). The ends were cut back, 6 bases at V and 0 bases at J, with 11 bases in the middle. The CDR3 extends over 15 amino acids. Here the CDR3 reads CASSPYRATNEKLFF. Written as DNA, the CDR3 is TGTGCCAGCAGCCCCTACAGGGCAACTAATGAAAAACTGTTTTTT.

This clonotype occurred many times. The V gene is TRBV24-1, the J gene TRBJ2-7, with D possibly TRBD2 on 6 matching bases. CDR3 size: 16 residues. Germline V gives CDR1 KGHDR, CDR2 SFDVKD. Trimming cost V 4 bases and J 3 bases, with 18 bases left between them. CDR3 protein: CATSDGGVLGDYEQYF. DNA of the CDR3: TGTGCCACCAGTGACGGAGGGGTCCTAGGCGACTACGAGCAGTACTTC.

CDR3: CASSLGSGGDQETQYF. CDR3 sequence (DNA): TGCGCCAGCAGCTTGGGAAGCGGGGGAGACCAAGAGACCCAGTACTTC. This sequence joins TRBV5-1 and TRBJ2-5, with 8 bases matching TRBD2. Germline lookup yields CDR1 SGHRS and CDR2 YFSETQ. V gave up 0 bases and J gave up 0 bases; unmatched junction bases: 4. This CDR3 region has 16 residues.

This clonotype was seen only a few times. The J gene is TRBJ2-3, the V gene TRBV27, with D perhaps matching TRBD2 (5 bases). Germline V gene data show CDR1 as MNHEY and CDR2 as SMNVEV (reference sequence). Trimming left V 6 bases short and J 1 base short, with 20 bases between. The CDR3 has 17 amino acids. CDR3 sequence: CASRTGRGSRGTDTQYF. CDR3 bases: TGTGCCAGCAGGACCGGTCGTGGGTCGAGGGGCACAGATACGCAGTATTTT.

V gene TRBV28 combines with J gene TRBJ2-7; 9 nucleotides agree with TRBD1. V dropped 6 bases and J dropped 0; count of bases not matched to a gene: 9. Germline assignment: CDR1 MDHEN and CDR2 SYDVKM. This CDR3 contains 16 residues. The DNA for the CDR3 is TGTGCCAGCAGACGCCATATACAGGGGGCCTCCTACGAGCAGTACTTC. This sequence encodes CASRRHIQGASYEQYF.

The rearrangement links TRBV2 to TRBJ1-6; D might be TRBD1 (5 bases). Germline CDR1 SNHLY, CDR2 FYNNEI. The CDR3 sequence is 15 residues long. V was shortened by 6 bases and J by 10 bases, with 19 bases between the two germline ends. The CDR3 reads CASRVRDGLASPLHF. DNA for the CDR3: TGTGCCAGCAGGGTCCGGGACGGGTTAGCCTCACCCCTCCACTTT.

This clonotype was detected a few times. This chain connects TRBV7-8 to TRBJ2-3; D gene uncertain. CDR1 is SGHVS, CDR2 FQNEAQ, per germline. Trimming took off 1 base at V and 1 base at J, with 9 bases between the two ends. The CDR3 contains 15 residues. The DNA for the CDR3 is TGTGCCAGCAGCTTAGTCGACCGCGGCACAGATACGCAGTATTTT. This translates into CASSLVDRGTDTQYF.

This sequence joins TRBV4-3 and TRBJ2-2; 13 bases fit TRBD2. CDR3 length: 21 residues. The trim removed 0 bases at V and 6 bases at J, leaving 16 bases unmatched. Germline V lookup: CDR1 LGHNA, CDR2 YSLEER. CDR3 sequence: CASSQDLQTSGRNIGSGELFF. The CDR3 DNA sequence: TGCGCCAGCAGCCAAGACCTGCAGACTAGCGGGAGGAATATAGGCTCCGGGGAGCTGTTTTTT.

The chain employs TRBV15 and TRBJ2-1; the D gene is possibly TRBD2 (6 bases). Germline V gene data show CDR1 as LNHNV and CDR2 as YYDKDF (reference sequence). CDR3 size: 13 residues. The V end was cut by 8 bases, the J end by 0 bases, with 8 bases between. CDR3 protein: CATRESSYNEQFF. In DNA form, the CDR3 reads TGTGCCACCCGGGAGAGCTCCTACAATGAGCAGTTCTTC.

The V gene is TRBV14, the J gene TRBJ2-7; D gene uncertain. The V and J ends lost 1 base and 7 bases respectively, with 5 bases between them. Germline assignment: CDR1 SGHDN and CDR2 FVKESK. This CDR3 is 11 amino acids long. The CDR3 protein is CASSQAVEQYF. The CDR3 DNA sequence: TGTGCCAGCAGCCAAGCCGTGGAGCAGTACTTC.

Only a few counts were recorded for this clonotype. The CDR3 nucleotides read TGCGCCAGCAGCTTGGAGGCAGACAATGAGCAGTTCTTC. It codes for CASSLEADNEQFF. The rearrangement uses TRBV5-1 and TRBJ2-1; D uncertain. The germline V gene has CDR1 SGHRS and CDR2 YFSETQ. Trimming pared 0 bases from V and 5 bases from J, leaving 6 bases between. This CDR3 contains 13 residues.

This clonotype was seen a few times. The CDR3 DNA sequence: TGTGCCAGCAGTCCCACAGTAAGCTCCTACAATGAGCAGTTCTTC. Its protein is CASSPTVSSYNEQFF. This chain joins TRBV6-5 and TRBJ2-1; no clear D gene. Germline V gives CDR1 MNHEY, CDR2 SVGAGI. Trimming took off 5 bases at V and 0 bases at J, with 11 bases between the two ends. The CDR3 contains 15 residues.

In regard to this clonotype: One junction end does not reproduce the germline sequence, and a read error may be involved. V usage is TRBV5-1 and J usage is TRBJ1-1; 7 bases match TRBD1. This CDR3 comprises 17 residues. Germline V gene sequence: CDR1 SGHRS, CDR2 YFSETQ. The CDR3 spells CASSLDEGASRGTEVFF. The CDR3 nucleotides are TGCGCCAGCAGCTTGGATGAGGGGGCGAGCCGGGGCACTGAAGTTTTCTTT.

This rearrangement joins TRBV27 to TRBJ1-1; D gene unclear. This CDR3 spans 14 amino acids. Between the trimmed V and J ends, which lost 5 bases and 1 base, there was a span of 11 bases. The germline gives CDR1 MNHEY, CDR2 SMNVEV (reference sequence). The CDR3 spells CASSRTTANTEAFF. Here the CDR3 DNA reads TGTGCCAGCAGTCGAACTACAGCGAACACTGAAGCTTTCTTT.

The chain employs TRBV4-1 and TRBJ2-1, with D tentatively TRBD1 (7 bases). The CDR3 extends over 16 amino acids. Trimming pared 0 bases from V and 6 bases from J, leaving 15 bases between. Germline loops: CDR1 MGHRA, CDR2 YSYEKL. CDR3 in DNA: TGCGCCAGCAGCCAAGAAGTTCGGAGGGGGCCCAATGAGCAGTTCTTC. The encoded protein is CASSQEVRRGPNEQFF.

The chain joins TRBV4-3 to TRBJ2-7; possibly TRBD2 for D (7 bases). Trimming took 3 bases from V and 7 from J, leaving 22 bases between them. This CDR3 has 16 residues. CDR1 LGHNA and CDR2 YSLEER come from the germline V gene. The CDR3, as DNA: TGCGCCAGCAGCCACGGGGGGAGATTGGGGGCAGGAGAGCAGTACTTC. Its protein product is CASSHGGRLGAGEQYF.

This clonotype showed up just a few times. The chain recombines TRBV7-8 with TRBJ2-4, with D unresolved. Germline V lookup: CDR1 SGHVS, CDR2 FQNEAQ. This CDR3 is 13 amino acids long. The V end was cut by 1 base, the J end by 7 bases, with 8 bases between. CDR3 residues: CASSLDIRNIQYF. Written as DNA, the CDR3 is TGTGCCAGCAGCTTAGATATACGGAACATTCAGTACTTC.